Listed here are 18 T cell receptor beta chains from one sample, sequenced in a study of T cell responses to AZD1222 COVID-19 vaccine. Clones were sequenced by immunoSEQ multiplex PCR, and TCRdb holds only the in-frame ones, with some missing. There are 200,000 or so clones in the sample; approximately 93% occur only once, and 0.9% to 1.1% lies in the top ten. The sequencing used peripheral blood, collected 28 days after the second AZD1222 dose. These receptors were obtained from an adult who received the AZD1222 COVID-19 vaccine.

CDR3 amino acids: CASSPRNYGYTF. The DNA of the CDR3 is TGTGCCAGCAGTCCGCGGAACTATGGCTACACCTTC. The V gene is TRBV12-3 or TRBV12-4, the J gene TRBJ1-2; D is undetermined. V was cut by 5 bases and J by 2 bases, with 6 bases left in between. The CDR3 contains 12 residues.

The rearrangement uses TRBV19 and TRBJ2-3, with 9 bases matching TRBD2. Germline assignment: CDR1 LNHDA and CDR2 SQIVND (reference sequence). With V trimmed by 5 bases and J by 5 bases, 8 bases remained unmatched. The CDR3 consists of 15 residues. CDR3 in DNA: TGTGCCAGTAGTGGCGGGGGGGCCCTAAGAGATACGCAGTATTTT. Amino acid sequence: CASSGGGALRDTQYF. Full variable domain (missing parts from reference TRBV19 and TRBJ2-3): DGGITQSPKYLFRKEGQNVTLSCEQNLNHDAMYWYRQDPGQGLRLIYYSQIVNDFQKGDIAEGYSVSREKKESFPLTVTSAQKNPTAFYLCASSGGGALRDTQYFGPGTRLTVL.

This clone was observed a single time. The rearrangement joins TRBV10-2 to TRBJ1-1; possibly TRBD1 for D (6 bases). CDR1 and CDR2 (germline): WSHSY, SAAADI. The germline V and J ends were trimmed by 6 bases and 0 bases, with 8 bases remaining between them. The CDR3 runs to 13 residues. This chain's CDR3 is CASRGQLNTEAFF. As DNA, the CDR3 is TGCGCCAGCAGAGGACAGTTGAACACTGAAGCTTTCTTT.

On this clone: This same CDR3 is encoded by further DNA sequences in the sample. CDR3 region: CASSLGQGGEKLFF. The CDR3 region has the DNA TGTGCCAGCAGCTTAGGACAGGGAGGGGAAAAACTGTTTTTT. V usage is TRBV11-2 and J usage is TRBJ1-4, with 7 bases fitting TRBD1. V was pared by 1 base and J by 8 bases, with 4 bases of the junction left unmatched. CDR3 length: 14 amino acids. The V gene's germline CDR1 is SGHAT and CDR2 FQNNGV.

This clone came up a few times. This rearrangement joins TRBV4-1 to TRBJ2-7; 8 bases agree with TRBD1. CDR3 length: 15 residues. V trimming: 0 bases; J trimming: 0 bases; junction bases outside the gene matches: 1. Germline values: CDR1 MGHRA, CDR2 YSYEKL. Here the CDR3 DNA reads TGCGCCAGCAGCCAAGATCAGGGGGCCTCCTACGAGCAGTACTTC. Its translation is CASSQDQGASYEQYF.

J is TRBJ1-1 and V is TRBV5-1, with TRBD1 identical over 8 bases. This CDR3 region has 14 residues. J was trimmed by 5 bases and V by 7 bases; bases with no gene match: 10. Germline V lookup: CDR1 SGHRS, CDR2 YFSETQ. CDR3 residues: CASGSGTGRTEAFF. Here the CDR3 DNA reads TGCGCCAGCGGCTCCGGGACAGGAAGGACTGAAGCTTTCTTT.

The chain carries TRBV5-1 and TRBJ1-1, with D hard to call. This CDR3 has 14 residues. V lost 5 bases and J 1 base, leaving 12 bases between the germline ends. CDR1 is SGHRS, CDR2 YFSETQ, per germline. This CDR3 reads CASRGGAGNTEAFF. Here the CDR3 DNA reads TGCGCCAGCAGAGGCGGAGCAGGGAACACTGAAGCTTTCTTT.

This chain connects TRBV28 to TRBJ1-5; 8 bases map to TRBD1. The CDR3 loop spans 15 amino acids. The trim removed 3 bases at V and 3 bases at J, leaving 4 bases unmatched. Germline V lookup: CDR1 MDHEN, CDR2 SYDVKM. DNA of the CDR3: TGTGCCAGCAGTTTTGTGGACAGGGCCAATCAGCCCCAGCATTTT. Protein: CASSFVDRANQPQHF.

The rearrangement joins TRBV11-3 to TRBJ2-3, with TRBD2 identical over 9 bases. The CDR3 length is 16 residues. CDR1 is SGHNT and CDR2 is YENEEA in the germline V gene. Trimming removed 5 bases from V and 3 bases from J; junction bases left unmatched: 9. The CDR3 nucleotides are TGTGCCAGCAGCCCCCGGGGAGCGGGGGGTACAGATACGCAGTATTTT. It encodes CASSPRGAGGTDTQYF.

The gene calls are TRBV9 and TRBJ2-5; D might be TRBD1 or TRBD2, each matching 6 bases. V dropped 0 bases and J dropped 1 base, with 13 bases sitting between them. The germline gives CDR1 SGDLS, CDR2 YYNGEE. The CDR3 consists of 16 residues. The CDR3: CASSVERGAFQETQYF. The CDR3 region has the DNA TGTGCCAGCAGCGTAGAAAGGGGGGCCTTCCAAGAGACCCAGTACTTC.

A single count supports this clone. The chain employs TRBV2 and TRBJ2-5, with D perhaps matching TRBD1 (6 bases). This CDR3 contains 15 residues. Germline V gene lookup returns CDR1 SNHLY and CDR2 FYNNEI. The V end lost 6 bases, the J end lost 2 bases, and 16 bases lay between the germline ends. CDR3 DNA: TGTGCCAGCAGCGCAGACAGGACCCGTCAAGAGACCCAGTACTTC. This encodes CASSADRTRQETQYF.

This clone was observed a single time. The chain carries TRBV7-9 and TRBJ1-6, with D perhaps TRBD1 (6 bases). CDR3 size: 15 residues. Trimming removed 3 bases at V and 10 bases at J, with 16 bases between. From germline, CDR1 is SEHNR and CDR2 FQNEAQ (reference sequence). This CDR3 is CASSLTSRGGSPLHF. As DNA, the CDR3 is TGTGCCAGCAGCTTGACCTCCAGGGGAGGATCACCCCTCCACTTT.

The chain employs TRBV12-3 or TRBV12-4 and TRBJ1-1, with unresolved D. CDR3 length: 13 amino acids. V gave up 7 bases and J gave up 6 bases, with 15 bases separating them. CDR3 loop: CASNPGGASEAFF. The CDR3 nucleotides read TGTGCCAGCAACCCGGGAGGAGCCTCTGAAGCTTTCTTT.

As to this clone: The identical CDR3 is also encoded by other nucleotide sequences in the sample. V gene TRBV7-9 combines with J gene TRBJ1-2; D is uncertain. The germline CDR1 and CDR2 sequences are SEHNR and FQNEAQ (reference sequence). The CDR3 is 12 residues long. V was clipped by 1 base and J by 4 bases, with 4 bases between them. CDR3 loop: CASSLVSYGYTF. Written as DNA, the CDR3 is TGTGCCAGCAGCTTAGTAAGCTATGGCTACACCTTC.

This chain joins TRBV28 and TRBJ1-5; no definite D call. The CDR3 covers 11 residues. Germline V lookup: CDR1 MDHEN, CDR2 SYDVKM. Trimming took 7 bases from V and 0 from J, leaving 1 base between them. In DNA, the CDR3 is TGTGCCAGCAATAGCAATCAGCCCCAGCATTTT. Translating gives CASNSNQPQHF.

The CDR3 DNA is TGTGCCAGTAGTCTGAGACTAGCGGGCTCACAAGAGACCCAGTACTTC. Translating it yields CASSLRLAGSQETQYF. The rearrangement uses TRBV19 and TRBJ2-5, with TRBD2 matching over 10 bases. The V segment lost 5 bases and the J segment 2 bases; nucleotides outside the gene matches: 8. Germline CDR1 and CDR2: LNHDA and SQIVND (reference sequence). CDR3 length: 16 amino acids.

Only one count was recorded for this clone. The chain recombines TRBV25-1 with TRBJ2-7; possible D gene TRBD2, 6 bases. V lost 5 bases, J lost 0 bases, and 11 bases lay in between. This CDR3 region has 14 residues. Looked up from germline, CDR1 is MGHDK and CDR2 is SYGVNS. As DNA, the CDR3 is TGTGCCAGCAGTCGGGGACTTACCTCCTACGAGCAGTACTTC. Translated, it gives CASSRGLTSYEQYF.

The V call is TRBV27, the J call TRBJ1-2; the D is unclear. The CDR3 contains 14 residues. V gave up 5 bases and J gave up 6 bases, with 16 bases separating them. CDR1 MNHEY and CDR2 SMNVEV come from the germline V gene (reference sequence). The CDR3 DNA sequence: TGTGCCAGCAGTCCCGGGATCAGCATTAATGGCTACACCTTC. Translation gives CASSPGISINGYTF.